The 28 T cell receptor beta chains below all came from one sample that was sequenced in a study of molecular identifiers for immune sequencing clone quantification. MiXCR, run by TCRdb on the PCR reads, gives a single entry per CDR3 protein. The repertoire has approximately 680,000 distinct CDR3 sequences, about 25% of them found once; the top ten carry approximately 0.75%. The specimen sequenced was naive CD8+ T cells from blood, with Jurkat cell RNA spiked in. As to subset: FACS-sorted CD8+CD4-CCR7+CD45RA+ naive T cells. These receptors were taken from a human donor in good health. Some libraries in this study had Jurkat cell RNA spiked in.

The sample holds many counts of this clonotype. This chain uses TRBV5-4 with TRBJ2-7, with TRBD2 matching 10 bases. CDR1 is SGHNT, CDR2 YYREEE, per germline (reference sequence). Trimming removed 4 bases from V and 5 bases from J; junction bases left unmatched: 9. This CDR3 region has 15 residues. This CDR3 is CASSGWTSGLHEQYF. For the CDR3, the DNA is TGTGCCAGCAGCGGGTGGACTAGCGGCCTCCACGAGCAGTACTTC.

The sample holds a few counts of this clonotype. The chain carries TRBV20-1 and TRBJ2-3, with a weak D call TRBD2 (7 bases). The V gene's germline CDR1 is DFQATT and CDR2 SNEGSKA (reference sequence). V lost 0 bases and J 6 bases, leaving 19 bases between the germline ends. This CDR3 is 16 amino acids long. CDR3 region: CSARDLAGARADTQYF. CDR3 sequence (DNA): TGCAGTGCTAGAGATTTGGCGGGGGCGAGGGCGGATACGCAGTATTTT.

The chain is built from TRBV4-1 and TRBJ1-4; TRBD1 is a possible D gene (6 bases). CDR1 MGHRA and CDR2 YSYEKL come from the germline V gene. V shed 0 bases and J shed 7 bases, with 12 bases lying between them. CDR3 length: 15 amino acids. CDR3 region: CASSQESRGGEKLFF. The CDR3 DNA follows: TGCGCCAGCAGCCAAGAGTCCAGGGGTGGTGAAAAACTGTTTTTT.

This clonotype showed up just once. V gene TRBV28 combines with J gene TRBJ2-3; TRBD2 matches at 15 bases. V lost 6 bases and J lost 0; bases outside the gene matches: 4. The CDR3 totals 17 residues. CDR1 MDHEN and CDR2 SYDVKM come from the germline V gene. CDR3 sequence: CASSRGLAGGSTDTQYF. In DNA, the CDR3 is TGTGCCAGCAGCCGGGGACTAGCGGGGGGTAGCACAGATACGCAGTATTTT. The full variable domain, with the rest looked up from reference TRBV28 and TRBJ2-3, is DVKVTQSSRYLVKRTGEKVFLECVQDMDHENMFWYRQDPGLGLRLIYFSYDVKMKEKGDIPEGYSVSREKKERFSLILESASTNQTSMYLCASSRGLAGGSTDTQYFGPGTRLTVL.

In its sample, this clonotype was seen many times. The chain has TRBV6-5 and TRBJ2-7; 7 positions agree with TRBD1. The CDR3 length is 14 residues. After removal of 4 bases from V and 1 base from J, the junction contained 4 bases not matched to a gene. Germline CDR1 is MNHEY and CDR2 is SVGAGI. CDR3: CASSFGTASYEQYF. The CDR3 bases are TGTGCCAGCAGTTTCGGGACAGCTTCCTACGAGCAGTACTTC.

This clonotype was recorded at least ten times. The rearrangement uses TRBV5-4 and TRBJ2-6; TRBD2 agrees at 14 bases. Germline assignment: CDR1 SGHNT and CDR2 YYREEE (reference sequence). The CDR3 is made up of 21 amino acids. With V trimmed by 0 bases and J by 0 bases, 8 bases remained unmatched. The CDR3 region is CASSLGLAGGAPYSGANVLTF. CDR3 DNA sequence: TGTGCCAGCAGCTTGGGACTAGCGGGGGGGGCCCCCTACTCTGGGGCCAACGTCCTGACTTTC.

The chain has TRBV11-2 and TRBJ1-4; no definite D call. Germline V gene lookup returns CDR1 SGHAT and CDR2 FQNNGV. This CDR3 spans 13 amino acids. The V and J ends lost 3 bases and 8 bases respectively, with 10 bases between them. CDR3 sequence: CASSFSNFEKLFF. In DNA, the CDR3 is TGTGCCAGCAGCTTTTCGAATTTCGAAAAACTGTTTTTT.

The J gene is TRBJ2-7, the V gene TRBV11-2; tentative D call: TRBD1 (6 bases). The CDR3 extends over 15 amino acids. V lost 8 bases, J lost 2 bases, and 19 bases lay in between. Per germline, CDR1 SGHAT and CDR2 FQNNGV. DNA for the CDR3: TGTGCCAGCCAGACTGGGGCAGGGGATGCCTACGAGCAGTACTTC. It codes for CASQTGAGDAYEQYF.

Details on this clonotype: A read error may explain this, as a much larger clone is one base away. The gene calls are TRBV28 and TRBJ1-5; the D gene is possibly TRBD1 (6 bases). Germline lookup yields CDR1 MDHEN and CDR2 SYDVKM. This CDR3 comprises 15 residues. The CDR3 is CASSLYGQTNQPQRF. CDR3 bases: TGTGCCAGCAGTTTATACGGACAGACCAATCAGCCCCAGCGTTTT.

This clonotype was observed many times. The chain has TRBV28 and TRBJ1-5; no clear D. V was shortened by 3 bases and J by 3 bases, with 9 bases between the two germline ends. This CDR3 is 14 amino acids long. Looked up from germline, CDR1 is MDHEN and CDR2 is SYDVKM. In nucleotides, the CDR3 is TGTGCCAGCAGTTTTTTGGGGTCCAATCAGCCCCAGCATTTT. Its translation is CASSFLGSNQPQHF.

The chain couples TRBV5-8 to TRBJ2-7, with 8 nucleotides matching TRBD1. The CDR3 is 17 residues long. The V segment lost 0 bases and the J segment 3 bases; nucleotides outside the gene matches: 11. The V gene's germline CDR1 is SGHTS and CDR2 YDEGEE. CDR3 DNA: TGTGCCAGCAGCTTGGGGTCATGGTCAGGGGGCAACTACGAGCAGTACTTC. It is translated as CASSLGSWSGGNYEQYF.

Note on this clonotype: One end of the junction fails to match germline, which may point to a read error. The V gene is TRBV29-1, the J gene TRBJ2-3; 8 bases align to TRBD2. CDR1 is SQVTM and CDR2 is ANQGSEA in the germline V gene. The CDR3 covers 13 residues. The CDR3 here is CSAISGNTDTQNF. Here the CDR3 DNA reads TGCAGCGCCATTAGCGGGAACACAGATACGCAGAATTTT.

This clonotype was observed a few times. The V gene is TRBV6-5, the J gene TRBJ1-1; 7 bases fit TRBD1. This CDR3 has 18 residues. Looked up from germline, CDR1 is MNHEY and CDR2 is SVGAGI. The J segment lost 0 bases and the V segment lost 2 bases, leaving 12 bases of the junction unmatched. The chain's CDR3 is CASSYGGLGGQLNTEAFF. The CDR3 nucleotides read TGTGCCAGCAGTTACGGGGGGTTGGGGGGACAGTTGAACACTGAAGCTTTCTTT.

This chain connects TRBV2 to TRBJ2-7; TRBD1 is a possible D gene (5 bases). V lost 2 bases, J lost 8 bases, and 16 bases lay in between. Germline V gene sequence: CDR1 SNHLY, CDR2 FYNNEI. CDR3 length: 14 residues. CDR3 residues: CASSESARARKQYF. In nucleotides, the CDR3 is TGTGCCAGCAGTGAAAGTGCCAGGGCGAGGAAGCAGTACTTC. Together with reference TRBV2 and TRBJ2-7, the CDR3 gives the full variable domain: EPEVTQTPSHQVTQMGQEVILRCVPISNHLYFYWYRQILGQKVEFLVSFYNNEISEKSEIFDDQFSVERPDGSNFTLKIRSTKLEDSAMYFCASSESARARKQYFGPGTRLTVT.

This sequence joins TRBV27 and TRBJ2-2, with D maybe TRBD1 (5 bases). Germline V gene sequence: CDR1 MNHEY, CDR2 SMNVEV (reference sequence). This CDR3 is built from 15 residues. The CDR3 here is CGRRGQTNRTGELFF. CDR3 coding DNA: TGTGGCAGGCGAGGACAAACGAATCGTACCGGGGAGCTGTTTTTT.

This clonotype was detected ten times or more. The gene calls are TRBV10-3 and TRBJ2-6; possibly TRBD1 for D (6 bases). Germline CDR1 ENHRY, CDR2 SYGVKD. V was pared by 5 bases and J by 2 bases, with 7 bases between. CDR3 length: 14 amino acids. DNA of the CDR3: TGTGCCATCAGTCAGGGGACTGGGGCCAACGTCCTGACTTTC. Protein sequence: CAISQGTGANVLTF.

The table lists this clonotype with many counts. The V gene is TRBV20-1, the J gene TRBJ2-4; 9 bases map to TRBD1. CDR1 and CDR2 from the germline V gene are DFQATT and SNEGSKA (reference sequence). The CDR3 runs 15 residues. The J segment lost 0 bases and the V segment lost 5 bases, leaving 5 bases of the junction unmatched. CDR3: CSALGQGLAKNIQYF. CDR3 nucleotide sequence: TGCAGTGCTCTGGGACAGGGTCTAGCCAAAAACATTCAGTACTTC.

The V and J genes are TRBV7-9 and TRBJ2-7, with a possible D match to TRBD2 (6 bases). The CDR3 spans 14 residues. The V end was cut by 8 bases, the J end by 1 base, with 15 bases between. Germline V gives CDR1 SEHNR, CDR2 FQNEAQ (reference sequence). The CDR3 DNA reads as TGTGCCAGCGCTCTCACGGAGGGATCCTACGAGCAGTACTTC. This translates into CASALTEGSYEQYF.

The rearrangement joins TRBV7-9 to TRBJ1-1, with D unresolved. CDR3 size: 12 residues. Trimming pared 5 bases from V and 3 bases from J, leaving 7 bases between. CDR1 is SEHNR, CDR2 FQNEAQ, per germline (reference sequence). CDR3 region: CASSPRYTEAFF. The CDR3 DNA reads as TGTGCCAGCAGCCCTCGGTACACTGAAGCTTTCTTT.

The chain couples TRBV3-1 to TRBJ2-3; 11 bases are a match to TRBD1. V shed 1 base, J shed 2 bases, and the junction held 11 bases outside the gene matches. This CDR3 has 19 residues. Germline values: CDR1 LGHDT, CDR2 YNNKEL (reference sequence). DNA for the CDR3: TGTGCCAGCAGCCAAGTTTGGACAGGGGGCAAGATGGACACAGATACGCAGTATTTT. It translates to CASSQVWTGGKMDTDTQYF.

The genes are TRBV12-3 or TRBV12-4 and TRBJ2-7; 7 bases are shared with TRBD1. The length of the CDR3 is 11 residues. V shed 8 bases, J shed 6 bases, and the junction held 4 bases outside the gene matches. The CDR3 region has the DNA TGTGCCAGCGCAGGGGGTATCGAGCAGTACTTC. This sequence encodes CASAGGIEQYF.

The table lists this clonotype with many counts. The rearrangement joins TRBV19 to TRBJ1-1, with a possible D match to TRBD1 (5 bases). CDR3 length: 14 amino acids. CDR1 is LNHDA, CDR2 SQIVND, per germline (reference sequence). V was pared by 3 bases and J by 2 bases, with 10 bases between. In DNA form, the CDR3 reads TGTGCCAGTAGTATTGGTGGGGGAAACACTGAAGCTTTCTTT. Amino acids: CASSIGGGNTEAFF.

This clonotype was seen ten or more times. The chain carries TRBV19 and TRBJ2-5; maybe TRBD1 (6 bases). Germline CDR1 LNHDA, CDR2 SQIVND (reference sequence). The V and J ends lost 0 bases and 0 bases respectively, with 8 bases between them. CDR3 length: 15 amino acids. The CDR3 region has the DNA TGTGCCAGTAGTATAGAGACAGGTTACCAAGAGACCCAGTACTTC. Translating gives CASSIETGYQETQYF.

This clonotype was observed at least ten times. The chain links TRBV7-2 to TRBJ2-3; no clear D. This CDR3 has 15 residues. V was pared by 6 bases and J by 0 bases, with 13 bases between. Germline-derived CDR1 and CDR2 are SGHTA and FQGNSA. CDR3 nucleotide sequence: TGTGCCAGCAGGGCAGAATACTCTAGCACAGATACGCAGTATTTT. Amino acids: CASRAEYSSTDTQYF.

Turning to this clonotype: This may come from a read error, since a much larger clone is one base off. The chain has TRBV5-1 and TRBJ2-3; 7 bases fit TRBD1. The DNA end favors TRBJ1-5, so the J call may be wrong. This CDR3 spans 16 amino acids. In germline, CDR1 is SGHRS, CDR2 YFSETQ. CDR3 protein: CASSASDREARDTQHF. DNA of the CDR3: TGCGCCAGCAGCGCCAGCGACAGGGAAGCTAGAGATACGCAGCATTTT.

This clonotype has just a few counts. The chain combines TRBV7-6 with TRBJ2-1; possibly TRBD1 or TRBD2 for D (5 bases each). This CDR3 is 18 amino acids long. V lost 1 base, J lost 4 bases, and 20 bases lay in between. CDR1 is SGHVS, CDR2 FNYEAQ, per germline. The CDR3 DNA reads TGTGCCAGCAGCTTAGATGCCGGCGGCAGGGACCTATACAATGAGCAGTTCTTC. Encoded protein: CASSLDAGGRDLYNEQFF.

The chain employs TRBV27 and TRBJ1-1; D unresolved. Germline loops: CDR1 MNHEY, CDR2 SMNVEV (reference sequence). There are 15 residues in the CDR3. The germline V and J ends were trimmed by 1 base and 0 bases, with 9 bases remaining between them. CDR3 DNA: TGTGCCAGCAGTTTATATGGGTATATGAACACTGAAGCTTTCTTT. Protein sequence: CASSLYGYMNTEAFF.

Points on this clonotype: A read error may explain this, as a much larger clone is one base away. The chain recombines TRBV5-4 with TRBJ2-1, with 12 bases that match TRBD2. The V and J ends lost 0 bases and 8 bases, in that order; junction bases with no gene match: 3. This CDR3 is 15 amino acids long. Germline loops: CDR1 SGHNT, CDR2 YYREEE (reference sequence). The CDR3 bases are TGTGCCAGCAGCTTGGTACTAGCGGGGGGCGATGAGCAGTTCTTC. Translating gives CASSLVLAGGDEQFF.